These 7 T cell receptor beta chains originate from one sample sequenced in a study of a mutant IDH1 vaccine in newly diagnosed glioma. The antigens of these receptors remain unknown. Some clones are missing from TCRdb's copy, which holds only in-frame ones; the method was immunoSEQ multiplex PCR. The sample carries about 32,000 clones, approximately 80% recorded once. As to time point: week 35, safety follow-up. Vaccination used 300 ug of mutant IDH1 20-mer peptide per dose, with topical imiquimod. The specimen was PBMCs, collected from a glioma patient whose treatment included an IDH1 peptide vaccine. These TCRs come from a woman under 30 with glioma.

The rearrangement joins TRBV5-8 to TRBJ2-1, with 7 bases aligning to TRBD1. Per the germline V gene, CDR1 is SGHTS and CDR2 is YDEGEE. The CDR3 runs to 11 residues. The CDR3, as DNA: TGTACAGGGACAGCCCTCTATGAGCAGTTCTTC. This codes for CTGTALYEQFF.

In this sample, this clone turned up once. This CDR3 is CATSGQGRNYGYTF. The CDR3 DNA reads as TGTGCCACCTCGGGACAGGGTAGGAACTATGGCTACACCTTC. The chain combines TRBV6-6 with TRBJ1-2, with 9 bases lining up with TRBD1. CDR1 and CDR2 (germline): MNHNY, SVGAGI (reference sequence). This CDR3 has 14 amino acids. V gave up 10 bases and J gave up 2 bases; unmatched junction bases: 8.

The chain carries TRBV10-3 and TRBJ1-2; perhaps TRBD1 as D (5 bases). With 11 bases removed from V and 0 bases from J, the gap between germline ends came to 16 bases. Germline lookup yields CDR1 ENHRY and CDR2 SYGVKD. The CDR3 spans 14 residues. The CDR3 coding sequence is TGTGCCTCCGGGGCAGGACGGTCTAACTATGGCTACACCTTC. Translation gives CASGAGRSNYGYTF.

V is TRBV6-1 and J is TRBJ1-5; tentative D call: TRBD1 (5 bases). Between the trimmed V and J ends, which lost 7 bases and 0 bases, there was a span of 10 bases. From germline, CDR1 is MNHNS and CDR2 SASEGT. This CDR3 has 14 residues. CDR3 amino acids: CASTLQDSNQPQHF. The DNA for the CDR3 is TGTGCCAGCACTCTACAGGATAGCAATCAGCCCCAGCATTTT.

V and J are TRBV2 and TRBJ2-3; unclear D gene. Between the trimmed V and J ends, which lost 3 bases and 2 bases, there was a span of 9 bases. Germline V lookup: CDR1 SNHLY, CDR2 FYNNEI. This CDR3 has 14 residues. CDR3 sequence: CASSDNSLTDTQYF. The CDR3 bases are TGTGCCAGCAGTGATAACAGTCTCACAGATACGCAGTATTTT. Drawing the rest from reference TRBV2 and TRBJ2-3, the complete variable domain is EPEVTQTPSHQVTQMGQEVILRCVPISNHLYFYWYRQILGQKVEFLVSFYNNEISEKSEIFDDQFSVERPDGSNFTLKIRSTKLEDSAMYFCASSDNSLTDTQYFGPGTRLTVL.

V and J are TRBV4-1 and TRBJ2-2, with 8 bases matching TRBD2. The CDR3 is 17 residues long. The V segment lost 4 bases and the J segment 4 bases; nucleotides outside the gene matches: 11. Germline V gene data show CDR1 as MGHRA and CDR2 as YSYEKL. CDR3: CASSPIGREAGTGELFF. CDR3 nucleotide sequence: TGCGCCAGCAGCCCCATCGGGCGGGAGGCGGGCACCGGGGAGCTGTTTTTT.

The chain links TRBV19 to TRBJ1-3, with D uncertain. Per the germline V gene, CDR1 is LNHDA and CDR2 is SQIVND (reference sequence). Deletions cut 5 bases from V and 3 bases from J, with 2 bases between. This CDR3 contains 11 residues. CDR3 coding DNA: TGTGCCAGTAGTCATGGAAACACCATATATTTT. Its translation: CASSHGNTIYF.